This TCR beta chain emerged from a study of T cell repertoires in ileal Crohn's disease (dated by TCRdb to between 2018 and 2021). Some background on the complete study: The median duration of disease was around 8 years, and at the time of surgery less than 40% of patients were active smokers. A total of 171 mucosal samples from roughly 60 patients were sequenced, collected from several sites on the surgical specimen as well as at postoperative endoscopy. The TCR repertoire was analysed in about 55 patients with Crohn's disease drawn from a prospective multicentre cohort. Postoperative therapy was given to about half of the patients, with thiopurines administered to about a dozen patients and anti-TNF agents administered to more than 15 patients. Every patient underwent surgery because of a complication, which was stricturing disease in 61% of cases and penetrating disease in around 40%. Endoscopic postoperative recurrence was defined as a Rutgeerts score above i0. The study was conducted in parallel with a multicentre cohort that was designed to identify predictors of early endoscopic recurrence following ileocolonic resection. The study at large found these results: Patients who were active smokers at surgery had a significantly higher proportion of clonal expansions than non-smokers (around 24% vs 18%, p=0.02). Compared with CD4 T cells, sorted CD8 T cells held more high-frequency clones, which suggests that the mucosal expansions were mostly CD8. Endoscopic recurrence was found to be associated with higher high-frequency clone percentages at surgery, and recurrence was observed in all patients with clonality above 26.8% (18/57). Mucosal CD4 and CD8 T cells were sorted and sequenced only in a subgroup of patients, whose size was not stated.

For commercial TCRB immunosequencing, around 500 nanograms of biopsy DNA were submitted for each sample. Adaptive Biotechnology amplified CDR3 regions from genomic DNA with a two-step multiplex PCR that controlled for amplification bias. Primers covering every V and J gene segment were used in the first PCR, while barcodes and Illumina adapters were added in the second PCR. CDR3 libraries were sequenced using an Illumina instrument. The study's processing was this. The analysis drew on both the pipelines supplied by the vendor and custom analysis of the raw data in R/Bioconductor running R version 3.3.0. Clonality, which ranges from 0 to 1, was calculated as the inverse of the normalised Shannon entropy across all productive clones. The repertoire share taken up by the top 100 clones defined high-frequency clones, and only clones that passed a 95% confidence test were kept. The Simpson index measured repertoire diversity, and the Morisita-Horn index measured overlap between samples. This immuneACCESS table, as held by TCRdb, lists in-frame sequences with V and J called but not all clones. Of the missing ones, under half trace to an unresolved V gene in checked studies; the others have no known cause. V and J calls and clone size are copied from that table; D and trimming were computed from the DNA. Here the sample has 13,000 to 15,000 clones; less than 90% occur a single time. 6.5% of the sample is in the top ten clones.

Note on this clone: Its cognate antigen has yet to be identified. Nothing much larger sits one base from this clone, and base qualities are not available.

Inclusive of the bounding cysteine and phenylalanine, the CDR3 is 16 residues long. Only the CDR3 region is kept as DNA, spanning 48 bases read in frame from base 1. The germline V gene yields SQVTM for CDR1 and ANQGSEA for CDR2. Germline trimming amounts to 0 bases on V and 6 bases on J, with 10 as the count of junction bases outside the gene matches. To be eligible, patients had to be adults with ileal or ileocolonic Crohn's disease and an indication for ileocolonic resection. Whole ileal mucosal biopsies were stored frozen at -80°C before DNA extraction. A TRizol-based method was used to extract genomic DNA from the frozen whole biopsies, and the DNA was quantified with a NanoDrop 2000 spectrophotometer.

The clonotype was recovered from an adult with Crohn's disease. The receptor chain draws on TRBV29-1 and TRBJ2-3; TRBD2 matches 9 bases in the middle. Sequenced: ileal tissue. In nucleotides, the sequence is TGCAGCGTTGAAGATCGGATTAGCGGGGGTGGGGATACGCAGTATTTT. The resulting protein is CSVEDRISGGGDTQYF.